Below are 20 T cell receptor beta chains sequenced from a single sample in a study of OX40 agonist ivuxolimab in advanced cancers. Receptor amplification or capture employed the immunoSEQ multiplex PCR assay. Not all clones reach the TCRdb copy of this immuneACCESS table, which keeps in-frame sequences only. Checked studies attribute under half of the gap to unresolved V genes and leave the rest unexplained. Present in this sample are 52,000 or so clones, roughly 82% of which were seen just once. The ten top clones hold about 3.8% of the sample. The sequences come from CD4+ or CD8+ T cells sorted from blood, collected in a trial of the OX40 agonist ivuxolimab. The receptors were sampled from an adult with an advanced solid tumor such as melanoma, head and neck, liver or kidney cancer.

The rearrangement uses TRBV6-5 and TRBJ2-7, with D perhaps matching TRBD1 or TRBD2 (5 bases each). The V gene lost 5 bases and the J gene lost 6 bases, with 11 bases spanning the gap. The CDR3 has 12 residues. Germline lookup yields CDR1 MNHEY and CDR2 SVGAGI. DNA of the CDR3: TGTGCCAGCAGTGAGGGACGTTTCGAGCAGTACTTC. Translation: CASSEGRFEQYF.

This rearrangement joins TRBV6-1 to TRBJ2-5; D is perhaps TRBD2 (6 bases). The CDR3 has 15 amino acids. Trimming left V 6 bases short and J 4 bases short, with 18 bases between. From germline, CDR1 is MNHNS and CDR2 SASEGT. In DNA form, the CDR3 reads TGTGCCAGCAGCGCCCCGGGACTCCGGAGAGAGACCCAGTACTTC. Its protein is CASSAPGLRRETQYF.

This clone turned up a few times. The chain couples TRBV5-4 to TRBJ1-4; tentative D call: TRBD1 (5 bases). The germline CDR1 and CDR2 sequences are SGHNT and YYREEE (reference sequence). V lost 3 bases to trimming and J lost 14 bases, with 17 bases between them. This CDR3 spans 13 amino acids. The CDR3 spells CASSSPDSNHLFF. In DNA, the CDR3 is TGTGCCAGCAGCTCCCCAGACAGTAATCATCTGTTTTTT. Together with reference TRBV5-4 and TRBJ1-4, the CDR3 gives the full variable domain: ETGVTQSPTHLIKTRGQQVTLRCSSQSGHNTVSWYQQALGQGPQFIFQYYREEENGRGNFPPRFSGLQFPNYSSELNVNALELDDSALYLCASSSPDSNHLFFGSGTQLSVL.

The J gene is TRBJ1-5, the V gene TRBV28; possibly TRBD1 for D (6 bases). This CDR3 is built from 15 residues. Germline assignment: CDR1 MDHEN and CDR2 SYDVKM. Trimming cost V 6 bases and J 3 bases, with 15 bases left between them. DNA of the CDR3: TGTGCCAGCAGAAAAACAGGGTACGACAATCAGCCCCAGCATTTT. Translation: CASRKTGYDNQPQHF.

The chain combines TRBV10-1 with TRBJ2-3; D call uncertain. The CDR3 extends over 13 amino acids. The V end lost 3 bases, the J end lost 7 bases, and 11 bases lay between the germline ends. The germline gives CDR1 WNHNN, CDR2 SYGVQD (reference sequence). The CDR3 nucleotides read TGCGCCAGCAGTGATTTATCCTTTAATACGCAGTATTTT. This translates into CASSDLSFNTQYF.

The rearrangement links TRBV9 to TRBJ2-7; D is possibly TRBD1 (5 bases). Germline V gene lookup returns CDR1 SGDLS and CDR2 YYNGEE. Trimming removed 4 bases at V and 1 base at J, with 12 bases between. The CDR3 extends over 14 amino acids. The DNA of the CDR3 is TGTGCCAGCAGCCCATTGACAGCTTCCTACGAGCAGTACTTC. The encoded protein is CASSPLTASYEQYF.

The V gene is TRBV6-6, the J gene TRBJ1-6, with D tentatively TRBD1 (6 bases). CDR1 and CDR2 (germline): MNHNY, SVGAGI (reference sequence). Deletions cut 3 bases from V and 15 bases from J, with 18 bases between. This CDR3 is 14 amino acids long. CDR3 protein: CASSYSMDSLFLHF. CDR3 bases: TGTGCCAGCAGTTATTCGATGGACAGTCTTTTCCTCCACTTT.

The V and J genes are TRBV6-4 and TRBJ2-5, with D unclear. Germline values: CDR1 MRHNA, CDR2 SNTAGT. CDR3 length equals 10 residues. V dropped 10 bases and J dropped 5 bases, with 8 bases sitting between them. The CDR3 protein is CATYSETQYF. In nucleotides, the CDR3 is TGTGCCACCTACAGCGAGACCCAGTACTTC.

The DNA for the CDR3 is TGTGCCAGCAGCGGAACCCTATACGAGCAGTACTTC. It translates to CASSGTLYEQYF. V usage is TRBV9 and J usage is TRBJ2-7; D unresolved. CDR1 SGDLS and CDR2 YYNGEE come from the germline V gene. CDR3 size: 12 residues. Trimming removed 3 bases from V and 4 bases from J, with 8 bases in between. Filled out from reference TRBV9 and TRBJ2-7, the complete variable domain reads DSGVTQTPKHLITATGQRVTLRCSPRSGDLSVYWYQQSLDQGLQFLIQYYNGEERAKGNILERFSAQQFPDLHSELNLSSLELGDSALYFCASSGTLYEQYFGPGTRLTVT.

The chain joins TRBV7-2 to TRBJ1-2; perhaps TRBD1 as D (6 bases). The CDR3 contains 15 residues. Germline CDR1 SGHTA, CDR2 FQGNSA. V gave up 5 bases and J gave up 8 bases, with 21 bases separating them. The CDR3 nucleotides are TGTGCCAGCAGCACCCGATCACAGGGATCTAGCGGCTACACCTTC. Protein product: CASSTRSQGSSGYTF.

V is TRBV6-5 and J is TRBJ1-6, with 7 nucleotides matching TRBD1. Trimming cost V 4 bases and J 3 bases; bases outside gene matches: 6. Germline loops: CDR1 MNHEY, CDR2 SVGAGI. The CDR3 is 16 amino acids. The CDR3 sequence: CASSLQGRIYNSPLHF. The CDR3 DNA reads TGTGCCAGCAGTTTACAGGGGCGGATCTATAATTCACCCCTCCACTTT.

The rearrangement links TRBV19 to TRBJ2-3; D not resolved. Germline values: CDR1 LNHDA, CDR2 SQIVND (reference sequence). The CDR3 consists of 14 residues. The ends were cut back, 3 bases at V and 2 bases at J, with 9 bases in the middle. The CDR3 loop reads CASSISEFTDTQYF. The CDR3 region has the DNA TGTGCCAGTAGTATCTCTGAATTCACAGATACGCAGTATTTT.

By frequency in the sample, this clone is medium-sized (0.01 to 0.1%). This chain uses TRBV28 with TRBJ2-7, with 11 bases aligning to TRBD2. This CDR3 contains 15 residues. CDR1 and CDR2 from the germline V gene are MDHEN and SYDVKM. V lost 5 bases to trimming and J lost 5 bases; unmatched junction nucleotides: 8. Here the CDR3 DNA reads TGTGCCAGCAGTCCGCTACTAGCGGGAGTCAACGAGCAGTACTTC. Its translation: CASSPLLAGVNEQYF.

The gene calls are TRBV7-2 and TRBJ2-2; 12 bases match TRBD2. The CDR3 has 16 amino acids. The V segment lost 3 bases and the J segment 5 bases; nucleotides outside the gene matches: 4. Germline V gives CDR1 SGHTA, CDR2 FQGNSA. The CDR3 region is CASSFTGLAGTGELFF. The CDR3 DNA sequence: TGTGCCAGCAGCTTCACGGGACTAGCGGGTACCGGGGAGCTGTTTTTT.

This clone came up once. The rearrangement uses TRBV7-3 and TRBJ2-2; either TRBD1 or TRBD2 may supply D (5 bases each). This CDR3 spans 16 amino acids. The germline V gene has CDR1 SGHTA and CDR2 FQGTGA. V lost 6 bases, J lost 2 bases, and 16 bases lay in between. CDR3 bases: TGTGCCAGCAGTAGTGGGACGGCGGATAACACCGGGGAGCTGTTTTTT. Translating gives CASSSGTADNTGELFF.

In its sample, this clone was seen a few times. J is TRBJ2-7 and V is TRBV19; D unclear. V shed 8 bases and J shed 3 bases, with 14 bases lying between them. CDR1 and CDR2 from the germline V gene are LNHDA and SQIVND (reference sequence). This CDR3 is built from 13 residues. CDR3 nucleotides: TGTGCCAGTTCACCCCCCGTGGGCTACGAGCAGTACTTC. This codes for CASSPPVGYEQYF.

The gene calls are TRBV28 and TRBJ2-5; possibly TRBD1 or TRBD2 for D (6 bases each). Matching the DNA end better, TRBJ2-7 makes the J call doubtful. The CDR3 spans 13 residues. Germline V gives CDR1 MDHEN, CDR2 SYDVKM. The CDR3 DNA reads TGTGCCAGCAGTTTCGGGGGCCTCGACGAGCAGTACTTC. Its translation is CASSFGGLDEQYF.

CDR3 in DNA: TGTGCCAGTAGTATCTCGGTCTGGGGCACGAACTACGAGCAGTACTTC. Its translation is CASSISVWGTNYEQYF. The chain links TRBV19 to TRBJ2-7, with D perhaps TRBD1 (5 bases). V was trimmed by 3 bases and J by 3 bases, leaving 18 bases between them. The CDR3 is 16 amino acids. The germline CDR1 and CDR2 sequences are LNHDA and SQIVND (reference sequence).

V is TRBV14 and J is TRBJ2-2; no firm D call. Germline CDR1 and CDR2: SGHDN and FVKESK. This CDR3 is 13 amino acids long. Trimming stripped 4 bases from V and 8 bases from J, with 11 bases between. In nucleotides, the CDR3 is TGTGCCAGCAGCCGGAACTTTCTGGGGGAGCTGTTTTTT. Its translation: CASSRNFLGELFF.

The chain is built from TRBV11-2 and TRBJ2-3; 16 nucleotides agree with TRBD2. CDR1 SGHAT and CDR2 FQNNGV come from the germline V gene. After removal of 5 bases from V and 10 bases from J, the junction contained 6 bases not matched to a gene. This CDR3 is built from 15 residues. The CDR3 sequence is CASSAGTSGGAAQYF. In DNA, the CDR3 is TGTGCCAGCAGCGCCGGGACTAGCGGGGGGGCAGCGCAGTATTTT.